This T cell receptor beta chain stems from a study of T cell repertoires in cytomegalovirus infection. TCRdb processed the reads anew with MiXCR; each CDR3 protein has one entry. The table includes hundreds of thousands of distinct CDR3 sequences, roughly 18% detected once. Trimming removed 8 bases from V and 5 bases from J; junction bases left unmatched: 13. The CDR3 extends over 15 amino acids. Germline V gene data show CDR1 as ENHRY and CDR2 as SYGVKD. This clonotype was counted ten times or more. The sequencing input was PBMCs. This chain uses TRBV10-3 with TRBJ2-7, with TRBD1 matching 9 bases. The receptor was isolated from a human donor in good health (CMV status not recorded). Some clones in this sample may be carry-over from other donors' samples. The CDR3 sequence: CAIRRSGTGTHEQYF. CDR3 nucleotide sequence: TGTGCCATCCGTAGATCAGGGACAGGGACCCACGAGCAGTACTTC.